A selection of T cell receptor beta chains follows, all from one sample in a study of early T cells in non-severe SARS-CoV-2 infection. TCRdb re-analysed the 5' RACE reads in MiXCR, keeping a single row per CDR3 protein. The top ten hold over 2.5% of the sample, which has some 82,000 distinct CDR3 sequences, 9% to 13% seen once. Input material: whole blood. These receptors were obtained from an adult who was a healthcare worker with PCR-confirmed SARS-CoV-2 infection or an uninfected control (not recorded which). Each CDR3 is given with its conserved first and last residue. D genes are given only for firm matches.

TRBD1 TRBV6-5 CASSYLGQGDHEQFF
. TRBV28 CASRADRNTEAFF
. TRBV7-9 CASSLGLTEAFF
. TRBV18 CASSPPLQAFEAFF
. TRBV6-1 CASSEIQPQHF
. TRBV3-1 CASSQEGWAEAFF
TRBD1 TRBV19 CASSIEGQGSYEQYF
TRBD2 TRBV3-1 CASSQELSSGGEETQYF
. TRBV10-2 CASRPRRDGRVRYYNEQFF
TRBD2 TRBV7-2 CASSLVALAGGYNEQFF
. TRBV29-1 CSVGGWDYGYTF
. TRBV29-1 CSVERRRTDTQYF
TRBD2 TRBV5-1 CASSSGTSASYEQYF
. TRBV12-3/TRBV12-4 CASSSPPIVETQYF
. TRBV6-1 CASSDFPPVTDTQYF
. TRBV29-1 CSVVEGLIPFF
TRBD1 TRBV6-2/TRBV6-3 CASSLWDSATNEKLFF
. TRBV20-1 CSARAPARVPDEQFF
TRBD1 TRBV5-4 CASSSGQPSTDTQYF
. TRBV24-1 CATSGRDLRPHEQFF
. TRBV7-6 CASTLGFTDTQYF
. TRBV7-8 CATYGDSQETQYF
TRBD1 TRBV2 CASERDRGVNQAQHF
TRBD2 TRBV18 CASSPKGLAGGDTQYF
. TRBV5-5 CASSPVGYGYTF
. TRBV19 CASTTSQSETQYF
. TRBV30 CAWSGRSGYTF
. TRBV9 CASSVPGSPLHF
. TRBV7-8 CASSWTGLADTQYF
. TRBV29-1 CSVERGAGSSYEQYF
. TRBV4-2 CASSQDGGTAGELFF
TRBD2 TRBV29-1 CSGQTSGINEQFF
. TRBV5-1 CASHDNPGETQYF
. TRBV12-3/TRBV12-4 CASSFQASGYTF
. TRBV29-1 CSVEDPGTPRREQYF
TRBD2 TRBV30 CAWAGAYNEQFF
. TRBV20-1 CSATEGTNQPQHF
. TRBV5-6 CASSQTGDSKNIQYF
TRBD1 TRBV9 CASSAPGTGYNEQFF
TRBD2 TRBV29-1 CSVLGLAGQYEQYF
. TRBV12-3/TRBV12-4 CATLLGGDVWENEQFF
. TRBV5-1 CASSLPTEPINTEAFF
. TRBV29-1 CSGGGGVEAFF
TRBD2 TRBV6-6 CASSYPISGGPHNEQFF
. TRBV28 CASSNPVKAFF
. TRBV29-1 CSVDLQGTGNTIYF
. TRBV13 CASSLGTSTEAFF
. TRBV24-1 CATSDLQSSEQFF
. TRBV3-1 CASSQAGTGGRANEQFF
. TRBV2 CASSVAYETAVNEKLFF
TRBD1 TRBV12-3/TRBV12-4 CASSSHRGSNQPQHF